Given below is one TCR beta chain in context. Compared with germline, one end of the junction differs, possibly owing to a read error. RNA, at about 0.45 to 1 ug, was reverse transcribed with random hexamers. TCRdb re-derived calls from the immunoSEQ multiplex PCR reads in MiXCR, one entry per CDR3 protein. The sample consists of around 190,000 distinct CDR3 sequences, 94% of them appearing once. The CDR3 contains 11 residues. Germline values: CDR1 SSHAT, CDR2 FNYEAQ (reference sequence). This entry is derived from a study of CD8 T cells in Susac syndrome. V is TRBV7-7 and J is TRBJ2-1, with D unclear. The sequence was collected from a human donor with Susac syndrome. The sample consisted of CD4+ T cells from PBMCs. CDR3 nucleotide sequence: TGTGCTAGCAGCGAGAGGCATGAGCAGTTCTTC. Its translation: CASSERHEQFF.